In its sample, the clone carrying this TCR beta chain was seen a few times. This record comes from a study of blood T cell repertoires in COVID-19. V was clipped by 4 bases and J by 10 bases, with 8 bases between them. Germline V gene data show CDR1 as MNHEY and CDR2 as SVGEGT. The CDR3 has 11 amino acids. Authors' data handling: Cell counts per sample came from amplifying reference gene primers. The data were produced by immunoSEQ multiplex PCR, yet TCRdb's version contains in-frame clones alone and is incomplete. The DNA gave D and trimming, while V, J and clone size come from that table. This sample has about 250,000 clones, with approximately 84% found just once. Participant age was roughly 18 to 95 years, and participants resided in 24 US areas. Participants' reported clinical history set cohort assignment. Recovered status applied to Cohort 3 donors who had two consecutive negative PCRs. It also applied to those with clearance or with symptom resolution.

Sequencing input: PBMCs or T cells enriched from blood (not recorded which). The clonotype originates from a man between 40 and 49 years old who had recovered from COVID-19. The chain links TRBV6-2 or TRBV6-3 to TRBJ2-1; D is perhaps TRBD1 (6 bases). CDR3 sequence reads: CASSSQGEQFF. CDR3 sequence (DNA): TGTGCCAGCAGTTCCCAGGGGGAGCAGTTCTTC.